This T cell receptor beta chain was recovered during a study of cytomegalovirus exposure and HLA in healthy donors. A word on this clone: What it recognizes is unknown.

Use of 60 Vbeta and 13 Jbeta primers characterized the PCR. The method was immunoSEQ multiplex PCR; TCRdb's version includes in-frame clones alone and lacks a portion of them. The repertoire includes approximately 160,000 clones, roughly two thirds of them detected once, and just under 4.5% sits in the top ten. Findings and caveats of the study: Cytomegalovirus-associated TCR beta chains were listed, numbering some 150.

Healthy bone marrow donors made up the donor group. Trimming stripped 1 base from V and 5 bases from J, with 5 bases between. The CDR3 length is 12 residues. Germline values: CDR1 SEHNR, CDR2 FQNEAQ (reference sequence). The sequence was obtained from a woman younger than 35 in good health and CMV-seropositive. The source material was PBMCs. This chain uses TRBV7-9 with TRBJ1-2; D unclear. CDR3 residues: CASSLGSYGYTF. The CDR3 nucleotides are TGTGCCAGCAGCTTAGGGAGTTATGGCTACACCTTC.